The clone carrying this TCR beta chain came up a few times. The target antigen is unknown. This sample's TCRbeta library carried unique molecular identifier barcodes. TCRdb re-derived calls from the PCR reads in MiXCR, one entry per CDR3 protein. The table shows 500,000 to 600,000 distinct CDR3 sequences, with 27% occurring only once. The source of the sample is a study of T-cell reconstitution after alpha-beta-depleted transplantation in children. Study-wide points: Most T-cell counts and diversity one year after the transplant came from T cells that were newly produced. Several hundred expanded graft clones reportedly were the source of alpha-beta T cells about two months after transplant. After transplant, high TCRbeta diversity at day 60 in some patients arose from surviving recipient T cells and thymic progenitors.

The CDR3 covers 16 residues. Germline CDR1 is MGHRA and CDR2 is YSYEKL. V trimming: 0 bases; J trimming: 2 bases; junction bases outside the gene matches: 5. Material: PBMCs, obtained before TCRalphabeta/CD19-depleted stem cell transplant. V and J are TRBV4-1 and TRBJ2-7; 9 bases agree with TRBD2. The clonotype was recovered from a boy under two years old with Wiskott-Aldrich syndrome, due to receive a stem cell transplant. The CDR3 protein is CASSQEVAGATYEQYF. CDR3 sequence (DNA): TGCGCCAGCAGCCAAGAGGTAGCGGGGGCTACCTACGAGCAGTACTTC.